This T cell receptor beta chain was identified during a study of T cells in localized non-small cell lung cancer. Broader study findings: Uninvolved adjacent lung showed higher T cell clonality than tumor.

With V trimmed by 0 bases and J by 8 bases, 8 bases remained unmatched. The CDR3 covers 16 residues. Germline lookup yields CDR1 SGDLS and CDR2 YYNGEE. Libraries were prepared by immunoSEQ multiplex PCR; TCRdb keeps only in-frame clonotypes and omits some of them. The sample contains 3,000 to 3,500 clones, approximately 25% of which appear only once. A few counts support this clone. Its target is not known. The rearrangement joins TRBV9 to TRBJ2-1; 10 positions match TRBD2. Source: lung tumor tissue, taken before any cancer treatment. The TCR sequence derives from a man aged 40 to 70 with stage II squamous cell lung carcinoma. The CDR3 spells CASSVGAGGLFHEQFF. CDR3 DNA sequence: TGTGCCAGCAGCGTAGGAGCGGGAGGGCTATTTCATGAGCAGTTCTTC.